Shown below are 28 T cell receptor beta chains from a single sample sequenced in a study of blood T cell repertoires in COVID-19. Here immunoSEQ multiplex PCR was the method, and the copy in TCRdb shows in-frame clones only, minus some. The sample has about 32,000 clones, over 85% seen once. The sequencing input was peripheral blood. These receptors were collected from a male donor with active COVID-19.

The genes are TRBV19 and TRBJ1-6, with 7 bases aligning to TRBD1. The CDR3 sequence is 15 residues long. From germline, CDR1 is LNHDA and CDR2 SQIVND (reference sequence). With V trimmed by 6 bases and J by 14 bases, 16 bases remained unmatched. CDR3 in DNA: TGTGCCAGTAGACCTCGGAACTCGCCCGACAGGGCCCTCCACTTT. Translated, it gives CASRPRNSPDRALHF.

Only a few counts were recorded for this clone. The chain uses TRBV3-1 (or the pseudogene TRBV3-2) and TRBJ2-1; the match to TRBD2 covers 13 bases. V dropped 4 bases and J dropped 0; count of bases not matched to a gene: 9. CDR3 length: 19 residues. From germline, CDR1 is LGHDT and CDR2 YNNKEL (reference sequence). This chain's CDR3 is CASSPRLAGGRSSYNEQFF. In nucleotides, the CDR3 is TGTGCCAGCAGCCCCCGACTAGCGGGGGGCCGGAGCTCCTACAATGAGCAGTTCTTC.

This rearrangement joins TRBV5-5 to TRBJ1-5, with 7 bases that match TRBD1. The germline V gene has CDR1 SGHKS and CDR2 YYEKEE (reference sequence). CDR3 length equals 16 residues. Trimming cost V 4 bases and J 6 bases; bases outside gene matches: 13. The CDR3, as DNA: TGTGCCAGCAGCGACCAGACAGGGTATCCCACTCAGCCCCAGCATTTT. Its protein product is CASSDQTGYPTQPQHF.

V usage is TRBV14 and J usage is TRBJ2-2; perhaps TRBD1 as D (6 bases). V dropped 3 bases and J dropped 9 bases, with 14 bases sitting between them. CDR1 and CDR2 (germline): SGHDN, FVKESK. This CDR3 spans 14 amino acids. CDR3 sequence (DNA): TGTGCCAGCAGCCATCAACAGGGTAGCCGGGAGCTGTTTTTT. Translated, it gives CASSHQQGSRELFF. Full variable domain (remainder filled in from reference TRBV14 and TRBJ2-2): EAGVTQFPSHSVIEKGQTVTLRCDPISGHDNLYWYRRVMGKEIKFLLHFVKESKQDESGMPNNRFLAERTGGTYSTLKVQPAELEDSGVYFCASSHQQGSRELFFGEGSRLTVL.

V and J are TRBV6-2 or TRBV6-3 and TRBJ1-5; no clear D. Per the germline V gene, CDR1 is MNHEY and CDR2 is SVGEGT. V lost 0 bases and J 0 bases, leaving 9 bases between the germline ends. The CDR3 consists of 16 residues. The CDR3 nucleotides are TGTGCCAGCAGTTACTCGTTGCAGATTAGCAATCAGCCCCAGCATTTT. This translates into CASSYSLQISNQPQHF.

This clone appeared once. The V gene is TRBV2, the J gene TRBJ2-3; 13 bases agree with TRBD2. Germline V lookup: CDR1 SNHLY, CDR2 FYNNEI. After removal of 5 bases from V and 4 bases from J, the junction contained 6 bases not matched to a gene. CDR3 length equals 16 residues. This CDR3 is CASSTTSGGAADTQYF. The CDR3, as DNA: TGTGCCAGCAGTACTACTAGCGGGGGGGCGGCAGATACGCAGTATTTT.

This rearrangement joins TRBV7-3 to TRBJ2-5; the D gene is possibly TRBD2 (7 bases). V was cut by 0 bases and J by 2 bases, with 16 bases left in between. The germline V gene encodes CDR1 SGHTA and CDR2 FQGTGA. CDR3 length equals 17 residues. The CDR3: CASSLTGRGAEQETQYF. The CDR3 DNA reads TGTGCCAGCAGCTTAACGGGCCGGGGGGCGGAGCAAGAGACCCAGTACTTC.

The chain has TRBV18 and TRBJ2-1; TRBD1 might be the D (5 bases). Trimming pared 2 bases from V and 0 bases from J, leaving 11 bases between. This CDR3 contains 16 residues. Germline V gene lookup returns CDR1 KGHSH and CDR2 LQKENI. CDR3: CASSPRTLNSYNEQFF. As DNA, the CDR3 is TGTGCCAGCTCACCAAGGACACTAAACTCCTACAATGAGCAGTTCTTC.

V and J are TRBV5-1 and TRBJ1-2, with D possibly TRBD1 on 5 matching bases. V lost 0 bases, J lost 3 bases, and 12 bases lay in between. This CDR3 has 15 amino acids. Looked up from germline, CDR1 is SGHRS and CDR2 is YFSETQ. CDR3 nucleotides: TGCGCCAGCAGCTTGGTTCTTGGGGCGGACTATGGCTACACCTTC. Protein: CASSLVLGADYGYTF.

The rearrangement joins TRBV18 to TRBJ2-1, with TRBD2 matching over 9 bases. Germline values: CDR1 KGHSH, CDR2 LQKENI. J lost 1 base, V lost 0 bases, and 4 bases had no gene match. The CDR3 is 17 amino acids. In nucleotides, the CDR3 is TGTGCCAGCTCACCACCGCCGCTAGCGGGGTCCTACAATGAGCAGTTCTTC. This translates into CASSPPPLAGSYNEQFF.

This CDR3 is CSASSIQGANEKLFF. For the CDR3, the DNA is TGCAGTGCTAGTAGCATACAGGGGGCTAATGAAAAACTGTTTTTT. The chain has TRBV20-1 and TRBJ1-4; TRBD1 aligns across 8 bases. This CDR3 contains 15 residues. Looked up from germline, CDR1 is DFQATT and CDR2 is SNEGSKA (reference sequence). The V gene end was trimmed by 3 bases and the J gene end by 3 bases; junction bases not matched to a gene: 6.

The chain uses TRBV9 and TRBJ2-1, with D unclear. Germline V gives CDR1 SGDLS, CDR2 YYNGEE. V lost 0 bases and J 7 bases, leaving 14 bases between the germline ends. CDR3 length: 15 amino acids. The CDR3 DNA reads TGTGCCAGCAGCGTAGCTACGATAAGTAGAAATGAGCAGTTCTTC. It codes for CASSVATISRNEQFF.

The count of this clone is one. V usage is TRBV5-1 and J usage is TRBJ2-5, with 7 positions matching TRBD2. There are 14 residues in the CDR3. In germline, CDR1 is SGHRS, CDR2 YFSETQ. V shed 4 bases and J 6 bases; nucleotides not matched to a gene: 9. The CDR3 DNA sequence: TGCGCCAGCAGCCTGGCCGCGGGGGATAAGACCCAGTACTTC. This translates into CASSLAAGDKTQYF. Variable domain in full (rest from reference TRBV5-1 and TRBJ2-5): KAGVTQTPRYLIKTRGQQVTLSCSPISGHRSVSWYQQTPGQGLQFLFEYFSETQRNKGNFPGRFSGRQFSNSRSEMNVSTLELGDSALYLCASSLAAGDKTQYFGPGTRLLVL.

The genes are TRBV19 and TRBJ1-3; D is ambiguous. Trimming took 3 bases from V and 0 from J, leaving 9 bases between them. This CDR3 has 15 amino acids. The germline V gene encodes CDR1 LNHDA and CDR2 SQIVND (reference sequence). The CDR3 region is CASSITTISGNTIYF. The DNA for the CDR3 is TGTGCCAGTAGTATTACGACAATCTCTGGAAACACCATATATTTT.

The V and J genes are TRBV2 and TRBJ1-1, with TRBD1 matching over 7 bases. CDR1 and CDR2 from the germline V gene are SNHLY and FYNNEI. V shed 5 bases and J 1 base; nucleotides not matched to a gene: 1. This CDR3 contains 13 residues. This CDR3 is CASSRQGNTEAFF. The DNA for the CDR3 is TGTGCCAGCAGTAGACAGGGGAACACTGAAGCTTTCTTT.

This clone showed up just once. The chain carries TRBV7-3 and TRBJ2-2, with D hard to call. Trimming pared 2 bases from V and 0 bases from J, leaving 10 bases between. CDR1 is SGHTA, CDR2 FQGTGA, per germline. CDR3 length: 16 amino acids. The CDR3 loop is CASSLLSLPNTGELFF. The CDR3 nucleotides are TGTGCCAGCAGCTTATTGTCTCTCCCGAACACCGGGGAGCTGTTTTTT. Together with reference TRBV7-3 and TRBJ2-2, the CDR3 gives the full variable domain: GAGVSQTPSNKVTEKGKYVELRCDPISGHTALYWYRQSLGQGPEFLIYFQGTGAADDSGLPNDRFFAVRPEGSVSTLKIQRTERGDSAVYLCASSLLSLPNTGELFFGEGSRLTVL.

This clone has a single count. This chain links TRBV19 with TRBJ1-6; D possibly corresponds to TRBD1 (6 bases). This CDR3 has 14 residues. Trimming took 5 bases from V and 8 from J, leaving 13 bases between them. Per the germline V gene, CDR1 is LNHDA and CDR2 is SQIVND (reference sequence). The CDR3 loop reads CASSRLGQHSPLHF. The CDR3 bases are TGTGCCAGTAGTCGCCTTGGACAGCATTCACCCCTCCACTTT.

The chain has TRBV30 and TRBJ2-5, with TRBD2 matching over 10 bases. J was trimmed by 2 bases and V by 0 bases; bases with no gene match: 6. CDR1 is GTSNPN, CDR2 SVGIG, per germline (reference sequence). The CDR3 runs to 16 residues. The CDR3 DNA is TGTGCCTGGAGTGTACCCCTAGCGGGGGTACAAGAGACCCAGTACTTC. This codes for CAWSVPLAGVQETQYF.

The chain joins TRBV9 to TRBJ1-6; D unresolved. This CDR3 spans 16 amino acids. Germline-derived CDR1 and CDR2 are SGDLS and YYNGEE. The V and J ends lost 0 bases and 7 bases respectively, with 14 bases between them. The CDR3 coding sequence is TGTGCCAGCAGCGTAGGTAGCGTTCGGTCCAATTCACCCCTCCACTTT. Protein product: CASSVGSVRSNSPLHF.

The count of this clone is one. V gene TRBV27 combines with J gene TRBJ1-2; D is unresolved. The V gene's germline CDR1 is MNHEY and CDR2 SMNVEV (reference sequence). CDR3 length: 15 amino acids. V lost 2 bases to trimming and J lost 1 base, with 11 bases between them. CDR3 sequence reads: CASSLGGKGNYGYTF. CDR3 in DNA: TGTGCCAGCAGTTTAGGAGGGAAGGGTAACTATGGCTACACCTTC.

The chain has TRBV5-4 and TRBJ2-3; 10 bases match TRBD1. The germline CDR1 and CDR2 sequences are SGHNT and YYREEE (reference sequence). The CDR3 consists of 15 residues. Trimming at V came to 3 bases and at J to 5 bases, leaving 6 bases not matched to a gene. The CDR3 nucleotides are TGTGCCAGCAGCTCTGGACAGGGGGAAGTAGATACGCAGTATTTT. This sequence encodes CASSSGQGEVDTQYF.

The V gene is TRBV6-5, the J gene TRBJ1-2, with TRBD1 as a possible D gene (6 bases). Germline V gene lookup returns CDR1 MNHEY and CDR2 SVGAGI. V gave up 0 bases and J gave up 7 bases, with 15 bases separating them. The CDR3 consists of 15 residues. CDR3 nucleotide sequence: TGTGCCAGCAGTTACTCATACAGGGTGGAAGGTGGCTACACCTTC. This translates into CASSYSYRVEGGYTF.

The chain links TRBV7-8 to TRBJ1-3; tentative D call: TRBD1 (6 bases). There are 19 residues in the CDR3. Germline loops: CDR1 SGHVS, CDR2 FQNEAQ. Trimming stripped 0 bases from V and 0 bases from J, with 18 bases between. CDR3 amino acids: CASSLAPGWGTSSGNTIYF. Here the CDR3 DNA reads TGTGCCAGCAGCTTAGCCCCCGGGTGGGGGACAAGCTCTGGAAACACCATATATTTT.

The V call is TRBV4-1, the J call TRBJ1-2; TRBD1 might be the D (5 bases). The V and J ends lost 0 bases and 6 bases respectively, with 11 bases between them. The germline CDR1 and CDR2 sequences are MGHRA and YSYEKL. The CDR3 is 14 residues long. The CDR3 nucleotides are TGCGCCAGCAGCCAAGATCGAGGCAGGGATGGCTACACCTTC. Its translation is CASSQDRGRDGYTF.

The CDR3, as DNA: TGTGCCAGCAGCGTAGTACAAGAGACCCAGTACTTC. Translation gives CASSVVQETQYF. The chain has TRBV9 and TRBJ2-5; unclear D gene. The germline gives CDR1 SGDLS, CDR2 YYNGEE. There are 12 residues in the CDR3. V was cut by 0 bases and J by 2 bases, with 2 bases left in between.

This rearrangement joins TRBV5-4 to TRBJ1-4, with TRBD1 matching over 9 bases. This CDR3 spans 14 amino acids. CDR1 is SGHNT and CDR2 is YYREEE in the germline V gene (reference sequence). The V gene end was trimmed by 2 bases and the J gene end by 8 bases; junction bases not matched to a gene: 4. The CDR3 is CASSLGQGQEKLFF. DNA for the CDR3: TGTGCCAGCAGCTTAGGACAGGGGCAGGAAAAACTGTTTTTT.

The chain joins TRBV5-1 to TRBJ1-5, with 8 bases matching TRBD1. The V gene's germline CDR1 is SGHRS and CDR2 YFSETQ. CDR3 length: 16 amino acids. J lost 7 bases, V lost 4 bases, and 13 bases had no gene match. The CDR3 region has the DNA TGCGCCAGCAGCCCGGTCGGACAGGGTGAAGGGCAGCCCCAGCATTTT. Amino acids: CASSPVGQGEGQPQHF.

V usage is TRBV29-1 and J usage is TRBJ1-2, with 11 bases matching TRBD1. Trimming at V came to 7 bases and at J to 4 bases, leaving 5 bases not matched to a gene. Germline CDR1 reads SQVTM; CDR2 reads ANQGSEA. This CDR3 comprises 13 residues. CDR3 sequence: CSAWTGGVYGYTF. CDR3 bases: TGCAGCGCCTGGACAGGGGGCGTCTATGGCTACACCTTC.